Listed here is a single T cell receptor beta chain. Libraries were prepared by immunoSEQ multiplex PCR; TCRdb keeps only in-frame clonotypes and omits some of them. Of around 69,000 clones listed, more than 75% are singletons. The data belong to a study of OX40 agonist ivuxolimab in advanced cancers. From germline, CDR1 is GTSNPN and CDR2 SVGIG (reference sequence). The V gene end was trimmed by 3 bases and the J gene end by 4 bases; junction bases not matched to a gene: 11. This CDR3 contains 16 residues. This specimen was CD4+ or CD8+ T cells sorted from blood, taken in a trial of the OX40 agonist ivuxolimab. The chain uses TRBV30 and TRBJ2-2; 7 bases fit TRBD2. The receptor comes from an adult with an advanced solid tumor such as melanoma, head and neck, liver or kidney cancer. This CDR3 is CAWRWGGPTSTGELFF. CDR3 nucleotide sequence: TGTGCCTGGAGGTGGGGGGGACCCACCAGCACCGGGGAGCTGTTTTTT.